This TCR beta chain was captured by sequencing in a study of breast tumors, draining lymph nodes, adjacent tissues. TCRdb used MiXCR to reprocess the multiplex PCR reads, holding one entry per CDR3 protein. The sample lists about 300,000 distinct CDR3 sequences, more than 30% occurring once. Breast cancer patients provided tissue from their axillary draining lymph nodes. This clonotype was picked up many times. Its antigen is currently unknown. Study-wide results and caveats: Compared with lymph nodes, tumors were less diverse; compared with nontumor tissue, more. Most tumor T cells seemingly derive from lymph node, then expand in tumor. The lymph node origin of tumor T cells was framed as consistent with a hypothesis, not demonstrated. Luminal-like breast cancer showed significantly greater tumor-nontumor repertoire similarity than basal-like breast cancer did.

Per the germline V gene, CDR1 is SGDLS and CDR2 is YYNGEE. There are 16 residues in the CDR3. V was clipped by 3 bases and J by 3 bases; unmatched bases: 3. Sequenced material: axillary lymph node tissue. This receptor was taken from a female donor with breast cancer. Some clones in this sample may be carry-over from other donors' samples. The chain uses TRBV9 and TRBJ2-6; TRBD1 matches 10 bases. CDR3 nucleotides: TGTGCCAGCAGCGGCCGGGACAGGGGTGGGGCCAACGTCCTGACTTTC. It is translated as CASSGRDRGGANVLTF.